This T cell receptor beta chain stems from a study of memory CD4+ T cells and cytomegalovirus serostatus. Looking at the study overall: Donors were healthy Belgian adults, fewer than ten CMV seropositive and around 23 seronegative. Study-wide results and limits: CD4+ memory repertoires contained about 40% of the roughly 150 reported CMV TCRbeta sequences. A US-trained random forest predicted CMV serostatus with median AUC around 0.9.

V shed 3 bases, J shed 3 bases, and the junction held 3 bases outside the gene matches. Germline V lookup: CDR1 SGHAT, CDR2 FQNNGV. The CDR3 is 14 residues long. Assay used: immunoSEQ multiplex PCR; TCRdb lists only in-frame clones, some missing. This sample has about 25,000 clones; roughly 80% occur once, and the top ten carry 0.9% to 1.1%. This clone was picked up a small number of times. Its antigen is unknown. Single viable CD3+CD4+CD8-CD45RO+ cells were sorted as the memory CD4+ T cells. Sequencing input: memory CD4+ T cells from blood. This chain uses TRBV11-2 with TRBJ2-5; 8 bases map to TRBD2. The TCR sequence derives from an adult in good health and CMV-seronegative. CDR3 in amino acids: CASSFGTSKETQYF. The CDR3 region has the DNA TGTGCCAGCAGCTTCGGGACTAGTAAAGAGACCCAGTACTTC.